This T cell receptor beta chain derives from a study of blood T cells in healthy people across ages. Overall study findings and caveats: Those diversity estimates obtained from one million T cells were thought to be underestimates. Higher diversity and more naive CD4+ cells were features of long-lived donors, compared to aged donors.

The second PCR ran about 6 to 12 cycles with a sample-barcoded 5' primer and J-beta primers. A 12-random-nucleotide template-switch adaptor tagged each cDNA molecule. Each CDR3 protein is one row after TCRdb ran MiXCR on the 5' RACE reads. The repertoire holds roughly 680,000 distinct CDR3 sequences, with about 52% as singletons. The CDR3 extends over 14 amino acids. From germline, CDR1 is LGHNA and CDR2 YSLEER. Concerning this clonotype itself: Its antigen is unknown. A read error may produce the germline difference seen at one junction end.

The source material was blood. V gene TRBV4-3 combines with J gene TRBJ1-2, with D tentatively TRBD1 (6 bases). The sequence was collected from a woman in her fifties or sixties in good health. Here the CDR3 DNA reads TGCGCCAGCCGCCAAAAACAGGGTGATTATGGCTACACCTTC. Translation: CASRQKQGDYGYTF.